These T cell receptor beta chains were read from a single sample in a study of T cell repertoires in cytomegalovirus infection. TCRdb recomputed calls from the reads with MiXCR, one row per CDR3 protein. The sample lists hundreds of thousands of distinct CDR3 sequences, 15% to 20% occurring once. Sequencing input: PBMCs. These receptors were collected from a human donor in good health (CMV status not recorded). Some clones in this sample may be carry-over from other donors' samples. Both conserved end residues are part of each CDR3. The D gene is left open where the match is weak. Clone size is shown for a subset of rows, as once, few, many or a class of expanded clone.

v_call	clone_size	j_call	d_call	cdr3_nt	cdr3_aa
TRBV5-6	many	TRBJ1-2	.	TGTGCCAGCAGCGAAAAAAGCGTCGAGTCGGGCTATGGCTACACCTTC	CASSEKSVESGYGYTF
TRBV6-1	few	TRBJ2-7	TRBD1	TGTGCCAGCAGACGGGGACAGGTAGCTCACGAGCAGTACTTC	CASRRGQVAHEQYF
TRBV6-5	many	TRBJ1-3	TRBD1	TGTGCCAGCAGTTACGGCAGGACAGGGTCGTTGCCTGGAAACACCATATATTTT	CASSYGRTGSLPGNTIYF
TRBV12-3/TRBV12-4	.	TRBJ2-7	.	TGTGCCAGCAGTATCGCCTACGAGCAGTACTTC	CASSIAYEQYF
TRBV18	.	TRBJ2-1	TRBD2	TGTGCCAGCTCACGACTAGCGGATGGCAATGAGCAGTTCTTC	CASSRLADGNEQFF
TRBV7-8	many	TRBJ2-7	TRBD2	TGTGCCAGCAGCGCGCTACTGACTAGCGGGGGGGCCACCTACGAGCAGTACTTC	CASSALLTSGGATYEQYF
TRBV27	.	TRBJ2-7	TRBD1	TGTGCCAGCAGTTCTGGACAGGGAAGGTTCTTC	CASSSGQGRFF
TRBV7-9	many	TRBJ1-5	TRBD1	TGTGCCAGCAGCGAGGGACAGCTTCAGCCCCAGCATTTT	CASSEGQLQPQHF
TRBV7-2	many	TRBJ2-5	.	TGTGCCAGCAGCCCGGGACCGCTACAAGAGACCCAGTACTTC	CASSPGPLQETQYF
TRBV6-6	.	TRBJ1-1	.	TGTGCCAGCAGTTATCAGCCCGGGGCTGCGAACACTGAAGCTTTCTTT	CASSYQPGAANTEAFF
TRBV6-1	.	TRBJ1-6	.	TGTGCCAGCAGCCTCTTACTAACAGGAGACTCCTATAATTCACCCCTCCACTTT	CASSLLLTGDSYNSPLHF
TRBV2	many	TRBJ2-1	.	TGTGCCAGCAGTGATGGCGGGGTTCAGTTCTTC	CASSDGGVQFF
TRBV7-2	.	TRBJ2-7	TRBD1	TGTGCCAGCAGCTTAGCACAGACAGGGACAGCCTACGAGCAGTACTTC	CASSLAQTGTAYEQYF
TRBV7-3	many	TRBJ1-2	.	TGTGCCAGCAGCTTAAGTCGGGACTATGGCTACACCTTC	CASSLSRDYGYTF
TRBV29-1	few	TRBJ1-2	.	TGCAGCGTTGACGATATAGGGAGCTACACCTTC	CSVDDIGSYTF
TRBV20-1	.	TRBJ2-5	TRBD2	TGCAGTGCTTCCAGACTAGCCGAGGAGACCCAGTACTTC	CSASRLAEETQYF
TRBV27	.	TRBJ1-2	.	TGTGCCAGCAGTTTATCAGCGGTACAGGGTAACTATGGCTACACCTTC	CASSLSAVQGNYGYTF
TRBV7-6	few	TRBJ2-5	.	TGTGCCAGCAGCCCATGGCAGAAGCAAGAGACCCAGTACTTC	CASSPWQKQETQYF
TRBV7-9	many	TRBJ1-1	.	TGTGCCAGCAGCCCGAAGGGTAGGGACACTGAAGCTTTCTTT	CASSPKGRDTEAFF
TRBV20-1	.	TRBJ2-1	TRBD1	TGCAGTGCTAGAGACAAACGACAGGGTACCTACAATGAGCAGTTCTTC	CSARDKRQGTYNEQFF
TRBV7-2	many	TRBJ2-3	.	TGTGCCAGCAGCTTAGTTCTAGCAGATACGCAGTATTTT	CASSLVLADTQYF
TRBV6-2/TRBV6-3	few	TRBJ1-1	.	TGTGCCAGCAGTTACTCACTGGAGTCGAACACTGAAGCTTTCTTT	CASSYSLESNTEAFF
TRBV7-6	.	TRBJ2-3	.	TGTGCCAGCAGCTTAGCGCCTTCGGTACAGACCCTCACAGATACGCAGTATTTT	CASSLAPSVQTLTDTQYF